This T cell receptor (beta chain) emerged from a study of shared clonotypes between healthy human individuals. Study-level findings and limits: Between a handful of donors, naive CD4 clonotypes were shared at a level of approximately 5%.

The CDR3 is 13 residues long. Germline CDR1 SGHTA, CDR2 FQGNSA. With 1 base removed from V and 5 bases from J, the gap between germline ends came to 6 bases. In this sample, this clone turned up once. Its antigen is unidentified. The sample carries other DNA sequences with the same CDR3. Repertoires were generated with immunoSEQ multiplex PCR, while TCRdb's copy carries only in-frame clones and drops some. This table holds around 1.5 million clones, 95% to 99% found once. Investigators divided CD4+ cells into CD45RA+ naive and CD45RA-negative memory subsets. This receptor was identified in a man aged 30 to 45 in good health. Sequencing was done on a sample of naive CD4+ T cells sorted from blood. The subset here: CD45RA+ positively selected. V gene TRBV7-2 combines with J gene TRBJ1-5; D remains unclear. The CDR3 protein is CASSLGTYQPQHF. The DNA for the CDR3 is TGTGCCAGCAGCTTAGGGACCTATCAGCCCCAGCATTTT. Drawing the rest from reference TRBV7-2 and TRBJ1-5, the complete variable domain is GAGVSQSPSNKVTEKGKDVELRCDPISGHTALYWYRQSLGQGLEFLIYFQGNSAPDKSGLPSDRFSAERTGGSVSTLTIQRTQQEDSAVYLCASSLGTYQPQHFGDGTRLSIL.